This entry describes one T cell receptor beta chain. Its specificity is unknown. These data come from a study of CD8 T cells in Susac syndrome. Study results and caveats: As the study acknowledged, the number of individuals who were part of its TCR sequencing and HLA analysis was relatively small.

V was shortened by 4 bases and J by 6 bases, with 17 bases between the two germline ends. The germline V gene has CDR1 SGHNT and CDR2 YYREEE (reference sequence). This CDR3 contains 14 residues. Random-hexamer reverse transcription was applied to roughly 0.5 to 1 ug RNA. TCRdb reanalysed the immunoSEQ multiplex PCR reads using MiXCR and keeps one entry per CDR3 protein. The table includes around 140,000 distinct CDR3 sequences, just under 95% detected once. This sequence originates from a human donor with Susac syndrome. The chain links TRBV5-4 to TRBJ2-7; D tentatively fits TRBD1 or TRBD2 (5 bases each). The sample taken for sequencing was CD4+ T cells from PBMCs. The CDR3 spells CASSPGAPGSEQYF. In DNA, the CDR3 is TGTGCCAGCAGCCCTGGGGCACCAGGGAGCGAGCAGTACTTC.